This entry is about one T cell receptor (beta chain). Its recognized antigen is unknown. Base qualities are not provided; no much larger clone lies one nucleotide away. This specimen includes other DNA sequences encoding the same CDR3. Using the deep immunoSEQ assay, TCR CDR3 regions were amplified from genomic DNA by multiplex PCR. For each cell subset, the extracted genomic DNA was distributed evenly across all wells of several immunoSEQ 96-well plates, and each plate served as one replicate. For sorted subsets, approximately 200 ng of genomic DNA, equivalent to 25,000 to 30,000 T cell genomes, went into each replicate PCR. Purified libraries were measured with a Qubit 3.0 fluorometer, size-checked on a Bioanalyzer 2100, and measured again with the KAPA Library Quantification kit. Every immunoSEQ 96-well plate was sequenced on a separate single-read 150-cycle Illumina NextSeq 550 flow cell. In the original analysis: Because the immunoSEQ output held only junctional sequences and lacked quality scores, the filtering could not match the filtering applied to full-length reads. Sequences were annotated with PyIR, a Python wrapper for IgBLAST v1.9, using IMGT germline references to assign V/J genes and CDR3. Reads were filtered out if the reads had weak V/J assignments (E-value above 1e-6), no CDR3, stop codons, out-of-frame junctions, or ambiguous translated residues. V3J clonotypes were defined as sequences sharing an identical inferred V gene, J gene, and CDR3 amino acid sequence. To compute the percentage overlap between repertoires, the number of shared unique clonotypes was divided by the size of the smaller repertoire. Three approaches were used to assess repertoire richness: RTK rarefaction, the Chao1 estimator, and Recon v2.1 estimates of unobserved clonotypes. Generation probabilities for all TCRbeta clonotypes obtained by the gDNA method from a handful of donors were computed using OLGA. TCRdb retrieved this table from immuneACCESS and kept in-frame rearrangements only. Not all clones are present; in checked studies, unresolved V genes account for under half, and no reason is known for the remainder. Clonal size and the V and J genes are those of that table, whereas D and trimming came from the DNA. The sample contains over 1.4 million clones, over 95% of them found a single time. In total, the top ten clones hold approximately 1.1% of the sample.

These data are taken from a study of shared clonotypes between healthy human individuals (dated by TCRdb to 2019 to 2021). The study in broad terms: The cohort included a few men and a couple of women between 18 and 49 years of age. For each donor, three plates each were used for CD4 naive and CD4 memory, two plates were used for CD8 naive, and one plate was used for CD8 memory. To estimate repertoire size and how much clonotypes are shared between individuals, the study performed deep sequencing of blood TCR repertoires from about 5 healthy adults. Different laboratories and diverse techniques were used to prepare libraries and sequence TCR repertoires, to increase sequencing depth and limit assay-specific biases. Leukapheresis yielded between about 0.85 and 10 billion PBMCs per donor.

The germline V gene supplies CDR1 SGDLS and CDR2 YYNGEE. Measured from the cysteine to the phenylalanine, the CDR3 is 14 residues long. CDR3 DNA is the only sequence kept; it has 42 bases, read in frame from the first base. At the junction V is shortened by 0 bases and J by 4 bases; bases outside the gene matches: 3. Findings and caveats that apply to the study as a whole: Sharing across four donors was observed for about 5% of naive CD4, under 4% of naive CD8, about 2.3% of memory CD4, and around 0.4% of memory CD8 clonotypes. Sampling was restricted to blood, and TCR repertoires in tissues likely differ from the TCR repertoires found in blood. Based on pairwise subsampling, the degree of clonotype sharing among donors was expected to be affected by sequencing depth. Compared with non-shared clonotypes, clonotypes shared by all four sorted-subset donors had higher generation probabilities. Estimated clonotype richness was generally larger for naive than for memory subsets. The small number of donors limited the genetic and exposure-history diversity represented. Incomplete sequencing was indicated by rarefaction of sorted-subset datasets, despite the large sequencing depth.

Donors were healthy HIV-negative adults with no recently reported acute infections or vaccinations. All donors were Caucasian adults living in Nashville, Tennessee, USA. Magnetic negative selection was used to enrich CD4+ T cells, after which naive cells were positively selected on CD45RA and the negative fraction became the memory subset. Blood was obtained by leukapheresis, after which PBMCs were separated by Ficoll-Histopaque density gradient centrifugation and cryopreserved in liquid nitrogen vapor phase. Purity and quantity of every magnetically sorted T cell population were checked by analytical flow cytometry. Genomic DNA was isolated from each sorted fraction and quantified by UV absorbance on a Nanodrop 2000c.

The specimen was naive CD4+ T cells sorted from blood. Interpreted using the paper, the cell subset or site label stands for: CD45RA+ positively selected. The rearrangement joined TRBV9 to TRBJ1-2; 7 middle bases align to TRBD1. This clonotype originated in a man aged 25 to 40 in good health. The nucleotides read TGTGCCAGCAGCGTAGACAGGGGCGCCTATGGCTACACCTTC. Its translation is CASSVDRGAYGYTF.